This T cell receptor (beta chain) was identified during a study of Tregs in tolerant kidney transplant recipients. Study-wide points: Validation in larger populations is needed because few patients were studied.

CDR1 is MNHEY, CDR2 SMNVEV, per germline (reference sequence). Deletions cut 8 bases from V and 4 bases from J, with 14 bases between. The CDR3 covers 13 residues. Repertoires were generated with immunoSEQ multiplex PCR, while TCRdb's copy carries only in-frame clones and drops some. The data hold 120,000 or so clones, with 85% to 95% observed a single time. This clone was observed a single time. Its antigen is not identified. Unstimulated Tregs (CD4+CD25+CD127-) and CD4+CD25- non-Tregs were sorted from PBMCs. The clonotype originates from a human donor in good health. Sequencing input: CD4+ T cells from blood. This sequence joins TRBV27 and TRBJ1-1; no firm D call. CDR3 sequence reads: CASARPDITEAFF. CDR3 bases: TGTGCCAGCGCCCGCCCCGACATCACTGAAGCTTTCTTT.